The entry below describes one T cell receptor (beta chain). Antigen specificity is unknown. TCRdb re-called the RT-PCR reads with MiXCR, one entry per CDR3 protein. Of about 800,000 distinct CDR3 sequences listed, about 20% are singletons. This entry is derived from a study of response to subunit inactivated influenza vaccine. Study observations and caveats: Authors proposed each seasonal influenza vaccination draws in few new T cells.

The CDR3 length is 16 residues. V was cut by 0 bases and J by 0 bases, with 8 bases left in between. Germline V gene lookup returns CDR1 LGHNA and CDR2 YSLEER. The V and J genes are TRBV4-3 and TRBJ2-2; D uncertain. Here the sequenced sample was PBMCs from blood, taken 4 to 6 days after vaccination. The receptor was derived from a man between 45 and 60 years old who received an inactivated influenza vaccine. CDR3 DNA sequence: TGCGCCAGCAGCCAAGATCAACTTTCGAACACCGGGGAGCTGTTTTTT. It codes for CASSQDQLSNTGELFF.